The 9 T cell receptor beta chains presented below share a single source sample, sequenced in a study of OX40 agonist ivuxolimab in advanced cancers. Method: immunoSEQ multiplex PCR; TCRdb's copy keeps in-frame clones and lacks some. The sample yields 65,000 to 85,000 clones, approximately 85% seen once. Specimen: CD4+ or CD8+ T cells sorted from blood, collected in a trial of the OX40 agonist ivuxolimab. These receptor sequences come from an adult with an advanced solid tumor such as melanoma, head and neck, liver or kidney cancer.

The CDR3 is CSVAGTVSPYGKNIQYF. CDR3 bases: TGCAGCGTCGCCGGGACAGTTTCCCCCTATGGCAAAAACATTCAGTACTTC. This chain uses TRBV29-1 with TRBJ2-4, with TRBD1 identical over 7 bases. The CDR3 covers 17 residues. Per the germline V gene, CDR1 is SQVTM and CDR2 is ANQGSEA. The ends lost 6 bases at V and 3 bases at J; junction bases unmatched: 17.

This chain links TRBV15 with TRBJ1-6; no clear D. The germline V gene encodes CDR1 LNHNV and CDR2 YYDKDF (reference sequence). Trimming left V 0 bases short and J 9 bases short, with 3 bases between. The CDR3 sequence is 12 residues long. The CDR3 coding sequence is TGTGCCACCAGCAGAGATGGTTCACCCCTCCACTTT. Translating it yields CATSRDGSPLHF.

The V call is TRBV7-9, the J call TRBJ1-3; D gene uncertain. V was clipped by 1 base and J by 4 bases, with 2 bases between them. The CDR3 runs 12 residues. Germline CDR1 SEHNR, CDR2 FQNEAQ (reference sequence). DNA for the CDR3: TGTGCCAGCAGCTTAGACGGAAACACCATATATTTT. Translation: CASSLDGNTIYF.

V and J are TRBV6-1 and TRBJ2-2; a possible D gene is TRBD2 (6 bases). The length of the CDR3 is 13 residues. V was pared by 6 bases and J by 6 bases, with 11 bases between. Germline CDR1 and CDR2: MNHNS and SASEGT. The CDR3 loop reads CASSPWGAGELFF. The CDR3 nucleotides read TGTGCCAGCAGCCCCTGGGGGGCCGGGGAGCTGTTTTTT.

V and J are TRBV27 and TRBJ1-2; TRBD1 agrees at 7 bases. CDR1 is MNHEY and CDR2 is SMNVEV in the germline V gene (reference sequence). The length of the CDR3 is 14 residues. V trimming: 0 bases; J trimming: 8 bases; junction bases outside the gene matches: 6. The CDR3 loop reads CASSLSDRVGGYTF. Here the CDR3 DNA reads TGTGCCAGCAGTTTATCAGACAGGGTAGGAGGCTACACCTTC.

This sequence joins TRBV7-9 and TRBJ2-5; D is uncertain. Germline V gives CDR1 SEHNR, CDR2 FQNEAQ (reference sequence). There are 13 residues in the CDR3. V dropped 1 base and J dropped 3 bases, with 6 bases sitting between them. CDR3 protein: CASSLEQKETQYF. In nucleotides, the CDR3 is TGTGCCAGCAGCTTAGAACAGAAAGAGACCCAGTACTTC.

The chain uses TRBV5-1 and TRBJ2-7, with D possibly called TRBD1 or TRBD2 (5 bases each). The CDR3 has 16 amino acids. Germline V gene lookup returns CDR1 SGHRS and CDR2 YFSETQ. V was shortened by 2 bases and J by 1 base, with 16 bases between the two germline ends. CDR3 sequence: CASSFLGTPGSYEQYF. The DNA of the CDR3 is TGCGCCAGCAGCTTCTTAGGGACCCCAGGATCCTACGAGCAGTACTTC.

The CDR3 spells CASSLGGTQYF. In DNA form, the CDR3 reads TGTGCCAGCAGCTTGGGCGGGACCCAGTACTTC. The gene calls are TRBV5-6 and TRBJ2-5, with unresolved D. The CDR3 length is 11 residues. Germline V gene data show CDR1 as SGHDT and CDR2 as YYEEEE. V was trimmed by 0 bases and J by 7 bases, leaving 4 bases between them. The full variable domain, its missing parts supplied by reference TRBV5-6 and TRBJ2-5, is DAGVTQSPTHLIKTRGQQVTLRCSPKSGHDTVSWYQQALGQGPQFIFQYYEEEERQRGNFPDRFSGHQFPNYSSELNVNALLLGDSALYLCASSLGGTQYFGPGTRLLVL.

The rearrangement uses TRBV27 and TRBJ1-4, with 8 nucleotides matching TRBD1. The CDR3 consists of 15 residues. From germline, CDR1 is MNHEY and CDR2 SMNVEV (reference sequence). V gave up 4 bases and J gave up 8 bases; unmatched junction bases: 9. The CDR3 coding sequence is TGTGCCAGCAGTTCACCAGGGGGCGGGCGAGAAAAACTGTTTTTT. As protein: CASSSPGGGREKLFF.